These 20 T cell receptor beta chains were all obtained from the same sample, sequenced in a study of identical twins. In TCRdb, the 5' RACE reads were re-called with MiXCR into one record per CDR3 protein. This table has about 150,000 distinct CDR3 sequences, approximately 4% appearing once. The material sequenced was memory T cells sorted from blood. The receptors were sampled from a man aged 18 to 29 in good health.

This clonotype showed up many times. V is TRBV7-9 and J is TRBJ2-7; possible D gene TRBD1, 5 bases. The CDR3 spans 12 residues. Germline V gene data show CDR1 as SEHNR and CDR2 as FQNEAQ (reference sequence). V lost 7 bases to trimming and J lost 5 bases, with 12 bases between them. CDR3 nucleotides: TGTGCCAGCACCCAGGGCGCCCACGAGCAGTACTTC. Protein product: CASTQGAHEQYF.

The table lists this clonotype with many counts. The chain joins TRBV24-1 to TRBJ1-2, with D hard to call. Trimming removed 4 bases from V and 8 bases from J, with 19 bases in between. Germline CDR1 KGHDR, CDR2 SFDVKD. The CDR3 runs 15 residues. The CDR3: CATSDPGGSEPGYTF. CDR3 in DNA: TGTGCCACCAGTGACCCCGGAGGTTCTGAGCCCGGCTACACCTTC.

The V and J genes are TRBV14 and TRBJ1-1, with D hard to call. Germline V CDR1 and CDR2: SGHDN, FVKESK. V gave up 1 base and J gave up 1 base, with 4 bases separating them. The CDR3 length is 13 residues. CDR3 coding DNA: TGTGCCAGCAGCCAAGTGCAGAACACTGAAGCTTTCTTT. It translates to CASSQVQNTEAFF.

In its sample, this clonotype was seen a few times. An end of the junction differs from the germline gene, which may be a read error. The chain links TRBV14 to TRBJ1-1; 9 nucleotides agree with TRBD1. CDR3 size: 15 residues. The germline V gene encodes CDR1 SGHDN and CDR2 FVKESK. The CDR3: CASSEDRGFVTEAFF. The DNA of the CDR3 is TGTGCCAGCAGCGAAGACAGGGGGTTTGTCACTGAAGCTTTCTTT.

This clonotype was observed at least ten times. The genes are TRBV5-6 and TRBJ1-1; unclear D gene. From germline, CDR1 is SGHDT and CDR2 YYEEEE. V gave up 5 bases and J gave up 7 bases, with 12 bases separating them. The CDR3 has 12 amino acids. DNA for the CDR3: TGTGCCAGCAGTCGGACCAGGATTGAAGCTTTCTTT. This encodes CASSRTRIEAFF.

This clonotype showed up many times. The gene calls are TRBV6-2 or TRBV6-3 and TRBJ2-3, with 9 nucleotides matching TRBD2. The CDR3 loop spans 16 amino acids. Per germline, CDR1 MNHEY and CDR2 SVGEGT. J lost 1 base, V lost 4 bases, and 6 bases had no gene match. The CDR3 DNA is TGTGCCAGCAGTTCCCATAGCGGGAGCGGCACAGATACGCAGTATTTT. This codes for CASSSHSGSGTDTQYF.

With respect to this clonotype: The final CDR3 position lacks the conserved phenylalanine or tryptophan, pointing to a likely read error. This sequence joins TRBV28 and TRBJ2-3; D gene ambiguous. The CDR3 runs to 10 residues. V was clipped by 8 bases and J by 4 bases, with 4 bases between them. Germline V gives CDR1 MDHEN, CDR2 SYDVKM. The CDR3 sequence: CASGSDTQYS. The CDR3 DNA reads TGTGCCAGCGGATCAGATACGCAGTATTCT.

This chain links TRBV5-1 with TRBJ2-1; 7 nucleotides line up with TRBD2. This CDR3 comprises 13 residues. Unmatched junction bases numbered 4, after V lost 4 bases and J lost 6 bases. Germline CDR1 and CDR2: SGHRS and YFSETQ. The DNA for the CDR3 is TGCGCCAGCAGCCTTCCGGGGGGCAATGAGCAGTTCTTC. It translates to CASSLPGGNEQFF. Full variable domain (rest looked up from reference TRBV5-1 and TRBJ2-1): KAGVTQTPRYLIKTRGQQVTLSCSPISGHRSVSWYQQTPGQGLQFLFEYFSETQRNKGNFPGRFSGRQFSNSRSEMNVSTLELGDSALYLCASSLPGGNEQFFGPGTRLTVL.

This rearrangement joins TRBV18 to TRBJ2-7; perhaps TRBD2 as D (6 bases). This CDR3 is built from 15 residues. CDR1 is KGHSH and CDR2 is LQKENI in the germline V gene. V shed 5 bases and J shed 3 bases, with 17 bases lying between them. In DNA form, the CDR3 reads TGTGCCAGCTCATCCCGGGAGATAAGACGCTACGAGCAGTACTTC. Protein: CASSSREIRRYEQYF.

This clonotype came up many times. The V call is TRBV5-1, the J call TRBJ2-1; TRBD2 agrees at 7 bases. Germline V gene lookup returns CDR1 SGHRS and CDR2 YFSETQ. This CDR3 is 14 amino acids long. The junction had 6 bases not matched to a gene; V was cut back by 4 bases and J by 5 bases. The CDR3 loop is CASSQGLTDNEQFF. In DNA, the CDR3 is TGCGCCAGCAGCCAGGGACTAACGGACAATGAGCAGTTCTTC. The entire variable domain, with the rest obtained from reference TRBV5-1 and TRBJ2-1, is as follows: KAGVTQTPRYLIKTRGQQVTLSCSPISGHRSVSWYQQTPGQGLQFLFEYFSETQRNKGNFPGRFSGRQFSNSRSEMNVSTLELGDSALYLCASSQGLTDNEQFFGPGTRLTVL.

This clonotype was observed at least ten times. The chain couples TRBV7-6 to TRBJ2-1; 8 nucleotides line up with TRBD2. This CDR3 has 15 residues. CDR1 and CDR2 (germline): SGHVS, FNYEAQ. With V trimmed by 4 bases and J by 8 bases, 10 bases remained unmatched. In nucleotides, the CDR3 is TGTGCCAGCAGCTCGGGACTAGGGGAGGGGGATGAGCAGTTCTTC. This gives the protein CASSSGLGEGDEQFF.

In its sample, this clonotype was seen a few times. This chain links TRBV7-9 with TRBJ1-4; no clear D gene. From germline, CDR1 is SEHNR and CDR2 FQNEAQ (reference sequence). The CDR3 is 14 amino acids. V was cut by 4 bases and J by 4 bases, with 10 bases left in between. The DNA for the CDR3 is TGTGCCAGCAGCTCTAGGACGGATAATGAAAAACTGTTTTTT. It yields the protein CASSSRTDNEKLFF. Filled out from reference TRBV7-9 and TRBJ1-4, the complete variable domain reads DTGVSQNPRHKITKRGQNVTFRCDPISEHNRLYWYRQTLGQGPEFLTYFQNEAQLEKSRLLSDRFSAERPKGSFSTLEIQRTEQGDSAMYLCASSSRTDNEKLFFGSGTQLSVL.

This clonotype was picked up many times. The chain combines TRBV27 with TRBJ2-5, with unresolved D. V lost 6 bases and J lost 12, with 20 bases in between. Germline V CDR1 and CDR2: MNHEY, SMNVEV (reference sequence). This CDR3 has 13 residues. CDR3 in amino acids: CASRPTSEVREYF. The CDR3 region has the DNA TGTGCCAGCAGGCCTACCTCCGAGGTCCGGGAGTACTTC.

This clonotype showed up just a few times. The conserved phenylalanine or tryptophan is not found at the CDR3 terminus, so this likely reflects a read error. The DNA is left out, because the CDR3 cannot be placed on it with certainty; the CDR3 is given as TCRdb lists it. This CDR3 is CAISEFEAKNSYNEQLS. The V gene is TRBV10-3, the J gene TRBJ2-1. The CDR3 numbers 17 amino acids, ends counted. CDR1 is ENHRY and CDR2 is SYGVKD in the germline V gene.

This clonotype was counted at least ten times. The V call is TRBV5-1, the J call TRBJ1-2; 8 bases agree with TRBD1. The CDR3 is 13 amino acids. Losses at the gene ends were 4 bases for V and 8 bases for J; bases not matched to a gene: 7. Germline-derived CDR1 and CDR2 are SGHRS and YFSETQ. The CDR3 loop reads CASSLDRVQGYTF. The CDR3 DNA reads as TGCGCCAGCAGCCTGGACAGGGTACAAGGCTACACCTTC.

This clonotype was detected many times. The V call is TRBV5-1, the J call TRBJ2-1, with 12 bases fitting TRBD1. The CDR3 has 15 amino acids. Trimming removed 7 bases from V and 8 bases from J; junction bases left unmatched: 10. Looked up from germline, CDR1 is SGHRS and CDR2 is YFSETQ. Here the CDR3 reads CASDPGQGAGDEQFF. The CDR3 DNA reads TGCGCCAGCGACCCGGGACAGGGGGCTGGGGATGAGCAGTTCTTC.

The chain links TRBV20-1 to TRBJ1-4; D is undetermined. Germline values: CDR1 DFQATT, CDR2 SNEGSKA (reference sequence). Trimming took off 0 bases at V and 13 bases at J, with 15 bases between the two ends. The CDR3 totals 13 residues. The CDR3 DNA follows: TGCAGTGCTAGAGATGAATTTGGCAATAGACTGTTTTTT. The encoded protein is CSARDEFGNRLFF.

This clonotype was counted at least ten times. The genes are TRBV7-9 and TRBJ1-6; D not resolved. Germline CDR1 and CDR2: SEHNR and FQNEAQ (reference sequence). The CDR3 is 14 amino acids. Trimming removed 1 base from V and 7 bases from J, with 8 bases in between. This chain's CDR3 is CASSLEGPNSPLHF. CDR3 DNA: TGTGCCAGCAGCTTAGAAGGGCCCAATTCACCCCTCCACTTT.

This clonotype was observed many times. This chain joins TRBV21-1 and TRBJ2-3; TRBD2 is taken as the D call from the table, unchecked against the DNA. TRBV21-1 is given as a pseudogene. This CDR3 is 19 amino acids long. The CDR3 loop is CASSKVGEREPGEGDTQYF. DNA of the CDR3: TGTGCCAGCAGCAAAGTCGGGGAGCGGGAGCCAGGGGAAGGAGATACGCAGTATTTT.

Ten or more counts support this clonotype. This chain joins TRBV5-1 and TRBJ2-1; D possibly corresponds to TRBD2 (6 bases). Germline V lookup: CDR1 SGHRS, CDR2 YFSETQ. V dropped 1 base and J dropped 1 base, with 9 bases sitting between them. This CDR3 has 15 amino acids. The CDR3 nucleotides read TGCGCCAGCAGCTTGACGGGAGAATCCTACAATGAGCAGTTCTTC. It yields the protein CASSLTGESYNEQFF. Variable domain in full (rest from reference TRBV5-1 and TRBJ2-1): KAGVTQTPRYLIKTRGQQVTLSCSPISGHRSVSWYQQTPGQGLQFLFEYFSETQRNKGNFPGRFSGRQFSNSRSEMNVSTLELGDSALYLCASSLTGESYNEQFFGPGTRLTVL.